Sequencing of this T cell receptor beta chain was carried out in a study of T cell responses to AZD1222 COVID-19 vaccine. Overall study results and limits: Regions 160-218 and 743-854 held dominance among vaccine-associated CD4 TCRs, which spanned spike.

The repertoire was sequenced with immunoSEQ multiplex PCR; TCRdb's copy has only in-frame clones and lacks some. The data contain under 250,000 clones, about 93% of them singletons. A remark on this clone: Its specificity is not known.

This CDR3 is built from 14 residues. From germline, CDR1 is LGHDT and CDR2 YNNKEL (reference sequence). V lost 0 bases, J lost 6 bases, and 11 bases lay in between. The TCR comes from an adult in good health. This chain uses TRBV3-1 (or the pseudogene TRBV3-2) with TRBJ1-2; the D gene is possibly TRBD1 (5 bases). The sample in question was peripheral blood, obtained on day 0 of MenACWY control vaccination. The DNA of the CDR3 is TGTGCCAGCAGCCAAGATTCGGCAGGGAATGGCTACACCTTC. It yields the protein CASSQDSAGNGYTF.